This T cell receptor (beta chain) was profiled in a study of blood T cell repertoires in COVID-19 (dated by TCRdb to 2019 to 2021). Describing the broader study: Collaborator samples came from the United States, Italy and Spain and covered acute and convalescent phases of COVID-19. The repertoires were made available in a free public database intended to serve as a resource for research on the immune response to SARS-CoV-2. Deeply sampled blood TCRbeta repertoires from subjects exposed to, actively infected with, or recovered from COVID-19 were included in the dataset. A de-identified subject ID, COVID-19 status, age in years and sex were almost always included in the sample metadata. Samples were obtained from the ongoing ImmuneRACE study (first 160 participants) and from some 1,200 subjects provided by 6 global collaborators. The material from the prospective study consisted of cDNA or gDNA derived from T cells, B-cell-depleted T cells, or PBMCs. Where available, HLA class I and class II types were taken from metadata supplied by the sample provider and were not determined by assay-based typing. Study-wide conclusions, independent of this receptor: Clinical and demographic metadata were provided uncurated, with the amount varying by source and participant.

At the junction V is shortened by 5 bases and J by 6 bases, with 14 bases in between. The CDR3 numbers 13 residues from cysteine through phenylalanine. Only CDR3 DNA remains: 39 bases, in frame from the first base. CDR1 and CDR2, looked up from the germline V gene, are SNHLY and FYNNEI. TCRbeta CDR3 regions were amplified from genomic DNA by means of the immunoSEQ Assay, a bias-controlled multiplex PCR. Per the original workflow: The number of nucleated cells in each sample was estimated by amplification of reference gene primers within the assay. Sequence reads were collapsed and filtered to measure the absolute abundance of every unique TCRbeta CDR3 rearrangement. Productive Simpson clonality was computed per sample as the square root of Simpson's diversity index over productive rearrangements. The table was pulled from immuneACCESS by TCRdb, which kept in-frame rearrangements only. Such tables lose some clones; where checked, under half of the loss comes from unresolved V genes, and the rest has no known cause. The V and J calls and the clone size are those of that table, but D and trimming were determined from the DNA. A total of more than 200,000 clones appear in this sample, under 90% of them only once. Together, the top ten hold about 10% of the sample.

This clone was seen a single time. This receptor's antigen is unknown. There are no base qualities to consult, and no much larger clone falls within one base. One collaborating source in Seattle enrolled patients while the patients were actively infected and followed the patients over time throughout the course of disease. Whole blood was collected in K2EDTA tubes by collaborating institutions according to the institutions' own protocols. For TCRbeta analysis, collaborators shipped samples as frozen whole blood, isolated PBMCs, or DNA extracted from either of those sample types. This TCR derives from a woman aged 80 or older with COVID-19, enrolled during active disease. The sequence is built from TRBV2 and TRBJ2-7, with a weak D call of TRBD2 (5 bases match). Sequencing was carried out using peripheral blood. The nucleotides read TGTGCCAGCAGTAAGTTTACTGAGGGCGAGCAGTACTTC. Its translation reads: CASSKFTEGEQYF.